This TCR beta chain was sequenced for a study of blood T cell repertoires in COVID-19. Study background: The samples span acute and convalescent COVID-19 from the United States, Italy and Spain.

Clones were read by immunoSEQ multiplex PCR, and TCRdb kept only the in-frame ones, dropping some. The sample records fewer than 700,000 clones, 85% to 90% being singletons. The CDR3 covers 14 residues. CDR1 GTSNPN and CDR2 SVGIG come from the germline V gene (reference sequence). Trimming shortened V by 0 bases and J by 0 bases, and 8 bases separated the two germline ends. This clone has a handful of counts. The clonotype originates from a woman in her forties or fifties with COVID-19, enrolled during active disease. Sequencing input: peripheral blood. The chain links TRBV30 to TRBJ1-1, with D perhaps matching TRBD1 (5 bases). CDR3 sequence (DNA): TGTGCCTGGAGTGTAGGACACTTGAACACTGAAGCTTTCTTT. It encodes CAWSVGHLNTEAFF.